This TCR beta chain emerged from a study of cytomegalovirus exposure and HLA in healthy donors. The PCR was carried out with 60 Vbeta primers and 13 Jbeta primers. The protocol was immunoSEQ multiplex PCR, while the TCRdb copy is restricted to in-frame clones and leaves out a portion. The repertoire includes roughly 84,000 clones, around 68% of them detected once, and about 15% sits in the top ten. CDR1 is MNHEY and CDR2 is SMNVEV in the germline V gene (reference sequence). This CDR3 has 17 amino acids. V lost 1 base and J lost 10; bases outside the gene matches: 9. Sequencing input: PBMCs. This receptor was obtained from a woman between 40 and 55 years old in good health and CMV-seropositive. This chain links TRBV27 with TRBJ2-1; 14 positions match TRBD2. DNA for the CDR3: TGTGCCAGCAGTTTATTGGGCGGACTAGCGGGAGGTTGGGAGCAGTTCTTC. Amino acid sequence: CASSLLGGLAGGWEQFF.